These 27 T cell receptor beta chains share one sample of origin, sequenced in a study of shared clonotypes between healthy human individuals. Clones were read by immunoSEQ multiplex PCR, and TCRdb kept only the in-frame ones, dropping some. The table lists under 1,900,000 clones, 98% of them singletons. Specimen: naive CD4+ T cells sorted from blood. Subset noted: CD45RA+ positively selected. All receptors come from a man aged 25 to 40 in good health.

J is TRBJ2-7 and V is TRBV2; D unresolved. This CDR3 is 13 amino acids long. Per germline, CDR1 SNHLY and CDR2 FYNNEI. Between the trimmed V and J ends, which lost 4 bases and 2 bases, there was a span of 9 bases. The DNA of the CDR3 is TGTGCCAGCAGTGTCCACAGAACCTACGAGCAGTACTTC. It translates to CASSVHRTYEQYF.

The J gene is TRBJ2-1, the V gene TRBV5-1, with 7 bases matching TRBD1. Looked up from germline, CDR1 is SGHRS and CDR2 is YFSETQ. V lost 3 bases, J lost 9 bases, and 9 bases stayed unmatched. CDR3 length: 14 amino acids. The CDR3 nucleotides are TGCGCCAGCAGCTCTACACAGGGGTCGGGTGAGCAGTTCTTC. Residues: CASSSTQGSGEQFF.

V usage is TRBV18 and J usage is TRBJ2-2, with TRBD1 identical over 7 bases. Germline V gives CDR1 KGHSH, CDR2 LQKENI. The CDR3 length is 17 residues. J gave up 0 bases and V 4 bases, and 8 bases lay outside the gene matches. The CDR3 protein is CASSRQSTGPNTGELFF. CDR3 sequence (DNA): TGTGCCAGCTCACGACAGTCGACAGGGCCGAACACCGGGGAGCTGTTTTTT.

This clone showed up just once. The genes are TRBV5-1 and TRBJ2-7; D uncertain. V lost 0 bases to trimming and J lost 0 bases, with 10 bases between them. The CDR3 length is 15 residues. Germline V gene data show CDR1 as SGHRS and CDR2 as YFSETQ. As DNA, the CDR3 is TGCGCCAGCAGCTTGGGCGGTCTCCACTCCTACGAGCAGTACTTC. It codes for CASSLGGLHSYEQYF.

The chain carries TRBV7-8 and TRBJ2-1; TRBD2 might be the D (5 bases). Between the trimmed V and J ends, which lost 7 bases and 9 bases, there was a span of 19 bases. Germline V lookup: CDR1 SGHVS, CDR2 FQNEAQ. CDR3 length: 14 residues. The CDR3 is CASTSRTGVFEQFF. The CDR3 bases are TGTGCCAGCACCTCCCGGACTGGGGTTTTTGAGCAGTTCTTC.

The rearrangement links TRBV19 to TRBJ2-7; D not certain. CDR1 and CDR2 (germline): LNHDA, SQIVND (reference sequence). The CDR3 spans 14 residues. Trimming took 1 base from V and 6 from J, leaving 13 bases between them. The CDR3 spells CASSIVWASGEQYF. CDR3 nucleotides: TGTGCCAGTAGTATAGTATGGGCCTCGGGCGAGCAGTACTTC. The full variable domain, in which reference TRBV19 and TRBJ2-7 provide the parts outside the CDR3, is DGGITQSPKYLFRKEGQNVTLSCEQNLNHDAMYWYRQDPGQGLRLIYYSQIVNDFQKGDIAEGYSVSREKKESFPLTVTSAQKNPTAFYLCASSIVWASGEQYFGPGTRLTVT.

The gene calls are TRBV28 and TRBJ2-3; TRBD2 aligns across 7 bases. This CDR3 is built from 15 residues. Germline V gene data show CDR1 as MDHEN and CDR2 as SYDVKM. J gave up 0 bases and V 2 bases, and 2 bases lay outside the gene matches. The CDR3 protein is CASSLGGSSTDTQYF. The CDR3 DNA reads TGTGCCAGCAGTTTAGGCGGGAGTAGCACAGATACGCAGTATTTT.

This chain joins TRBV29-1 and TRBJ2-1; 7 nucleotides match TRBD2. The CDR3 totals 14 residues. Germline V gene lookup returns CDR1 SQVTM and CDR2 ANQGSEA. J lost 5 bases, V lost 3 bases, and 7 bases had no gene match. CDR3 residues: CSVDASGINNEQFF. The CDR3 DNA reads as TGCAGCGTTGACGCTAGCGGAATAAACAATGAGCAGTTCTTC.

This chain connects TRBV7-2 to TRBJ2-7, with 8 bases fitting TRBD2. Germline CDR1 SGHTA, CDR2 FQGNSA. The V and J ends lost 3 bases and 4 bases, in that order; junction bases with no gene match: 5. The CDR3 is made up of 14 amino acids. The chain's CDR3 is CASSLGTSDYEQYF. The CDR3 nucleotides are TGTGCCAGCAGCTTGGGGACTAGTGATTACGAGCAGTACTTC.

CDR3 in amino acids: CASSLRDQVGYEQYF. CDR3 nucleotides: TGTGCCAGCAGCTTAAGGGACCAGGTTGGCTACGAGCAGTACTTC. The chain uses TRBV7-9 and TRBJ2-7; D could derive from TRBD1 or TRBD2 (5 bases each). The CDR3 has 15 residues. CDR1 is SEHNR and CDR2 is FQNEAQ in the germline V gene (reference sequence). Trimming left V 2 bases short and J 3 bases short, with 14 bases between.

This clone is a singleton in its sample. The genes are TRBV7-9 and TRBJ1-5, with D possibly matching TRBD1 (6 bases). The CDR3 runs to 15 residues. V gave up 5 bases and J gave up 1 base, with 12 bases separating them. Germline V gene sequence: CDR1 SEHNR, CDR2 FQNEAQ (reference sequence). DNA for the CDR3: TGTGCCAGCAGCCCAGGGGCCCTCAGCAATCAGCCCCAGCATTTT. Amino acids: CASSPGALSNQPQHF.

This chain joins TRBV11-1 and TRBJ2-5, with D unclear. The CDR3 is 16 residues long. CDR1 and CDR2 from the germline V gene are SGHAT and FQDESV (reference sequence). The V end was cut by 2 bases, the J end by 0 bases, with 13 bases between. CDR3 nucleotide sequence: TGTGCCAGCAGCTTAATTGGAAGGGCGTACCAAGAGACCCAGTACTTC. Its translation: CASSLIGRAYQETQYF.

The table lists this clone with a count of one. The chain is built from TRBV10-3 and TRBJ2-5, with unresolved D. CDR3 length equals 11 residues. Trimming pared 6 bases from V and 2 bases from J, leaving 4 bases between. CDR1 is ENHRY and CDR2 is SYGVKD in the germline V gene. CDR3 DNA: TGTGCCATCAGGGGACAAGAGACCCAGTACTTC. Amino acid sequence: CAIRGQETQYF.

V and J are TRBV4-3 and TRBJ2-3; TRBD2 agrees at 9 bases. Trimming at V came to 2 bases and at J to 3 bases, leaving 3 bases not matched to a gene. Germline V CDR1 and CDR2: LGHNA, YSLEER. The CDR3 spans 15 residues. In nucleotides, the CDR3 is TGCGCCAGCAGCCAAATAGCGGGAGTGACAGATACGCAGTATTTT. Amino acids: CASSQIAGVTDTQYF.

The chain employs TRBV20-1 and TRBJ2-2; D unresolved. There are 11 residues in the CDR3. The germline V and J ends were trimmed by 3 bases and 7 bases, with 6 bases remaining between them. CDR1 and CDR2 (germline): DFQATT, SNEGSKA (reference sequence). CDR3 amino acids: CSASRLGELFF. Written as DNA, the CDR3 is TGCAGTGCTAGTCGTCTCGGGGAGCTGTTTTTT.

CDR3 DNA sequence: TGTGCCAGCAGCGTTGCGGACAGTGGGCTCTACAATGAGCAGTTCTTC. Protein: CASSVADSGLYNEQFF. V usage is TRBV7-2 and J usage is TRBJ2-1, with D perhaps matching TRBD1 (6 bases). The length of the CDR3 is 16 residues. Germline V gene data show CDR1 as SGHTA and CDR2 as FQGNSA. Trimming left V 5 bases short and J 3 bases short, with 17 bases between.

The chain has TRBV7-2 and TRBJ2-2; D may be TRBD1 or TRBD2 (5 bases each). The germline CDR1 and CDR2 sequences are SGHTA and FQGNSA. There are 14 residues in the CDR3. The V gene lost 5 bases and the J gene lost 8 bases, with 15 bases spanning the gap. This chain's CDR3 is CASSARDPKGELFF. The DNA of the CDR3 is TGTGCCAGCAGCGCCCGGGACCCAAAGGGGGAGCTGTTTTTT.

V gene TRBV15 combines with J gene TRBJ2-7, with 9 nucleotides matching TRBD2. This CDR3 is built from 18 residues. Germline trimming cut 0 bases from V and 2 bases from J; bases unmatched to any gene: 11. Looked up from germline, CDR1 is LNHNV and CDR2 is YYDKDF (reference sequence). CDR3 nucleotide sequence: TGTGCCACCAGCAGAGATTTTGTCGTGGGACTAGCTGCCTACGAGCAGTACTTC. Translated, it gives CATSRDFVVGLAAYEQYF. Full variable domain (rest looked up from reference TRBV15 and TRBJ2-7): DAMVIQNPRYQVTQFGKPVTLSCSQTLNHNVMYWYQQKSSQAPKLLFHYYDKDFNNEADTPDNFQSRRPNTSFCFLDIRSPGLGDTAMYLCATSRDFVVGLAAYEQYFGPGTRLTVT.

The V gene is TRBV30, the J gene TRBJ2-2; tentative D call: TRBD2 (7 bases). This CDR3 is 14 amino acids long. V was pared by 2 bases and J by 13 bases, with 20 bases between. In germline, CDR1 is GTSNPN, CDR2 SVGIG (reference sequence). DNA for the CDR3: TGTGCCTGGAGTATGCGGGGGCGGGATTCCTGGCTGTTTTTT. Translation gives CAWSMRGRDSWLFF.

The CDR3 loop reads CASTEGGGHYEQYF. CDR3 in DNA: TGTGCCAGCACCGAAGGGGGGGGTCACTACGAGCAGTACTTC. The rearrangement joins TRBV7-2 to TRBJ2-7; the D gene is possibly TRBD2 (7 bases). With 7 bases removed from V and 3 bases from J, the gap between germline ends came to 16 bases. The germline gives CDR1 SGHTA, CDR2 FQGNSA. This CDR3 region has 14 residues.

This rearrangement joins TRBV7-3 to TRBJ1-2, with TRBD1 identical over 10 bases. The V segment lost 5 bases and the J segment 7 bases; nucleotides outside the gene matches: 10. Germline values: CDR1 SGHTA, CDR2 FQGTGA. The CDR3 runs to 15 residues. The CDR3 sequence is CASSPTTGGASGYTF. The CDR3 nucleotides read TGTGCCAGCAGCCCAACGACAGGGGGCGCGAGTGGCTACACCTTC.

The gene calls are TRBV18 and TRBJ1-1; 7 positions agree with TRBD1. There are 14 residues in the CDR3. The germline gives CDR1 KGHSH, CDR2 LQKENI. The trim removed 5 bases at V and 1 base at J, leaving 4 bases unmatched. The DNA of the CDR3 is TGTGCCAGCTCAGGGGACAGATCGAACACTGAAGCTTTCTTT. Translation: CASSGDRSNTEAFF.

V usage is TRBV5-4 and J usage is TRBJ2-3, with D hard to call. Per germline, CDR1 SGHNT and CDR2 YYREEE (reference sequence). Trimming stripped 0 bases from V and 4 bases from J, with 6 bases between. The CDR3 loop spans 13 amino acids. In DNA, the CDR3 is TGTGCCAGCAGCTTGGTTCAGGCAGATACGCAGTATTTT. Amino acids: CASSLVQADTQYF.

CDR3 amino acids: CASTPRISSYEQYF. CDR3 DNA: TGTGCCAGCACCCCCAGGATTTCCTCCTACGAGCAGTACTTC. The V and J genes are TRBV6-5 and TRBJ2-7; D gene unclear. This CDR3 spans 14 amino acids. Trimming removed 7 bases from V and 0 bases from J, with 13 bases in between. Per the germline V gene, CDR1 is MNHEY and CDR2 is SVGAGI.

The chain has TRBV19 and TRBJ2-7, with D perhaps matching TRBD2 (6 bases). The V end was cut by 1 base, the J end by 2 bases, with 12 bases between. This CDR3 region has 15 residues. CDR1 and CDR2 from the germline V gene are LNHDA and SQIVND (reference sequence). The DNA for the CDR3 is TGTGCCAGTAGTATAGTAGCGGACGTGACCTACGAGCAGTACTTC. Its protein product is CASSIVADVTYEQYF.

The rearrangement uses TRBV5-4 and TRBJ1-3, with D unclear. V lost 7 bases, J lost 0 bases, and 11 bases lay in between. Germline V gene sequence: CDR1 SGHNT, CDR2 YYREEE (reference sequence). This CDR3 has 14 residues. The CDR3 region has the DNA TGTGCCAGCGGTCGTGACGGCTCTGGAAACACCATATATTTT. Translation: CASGRDGSGNTIYF.

This clone was detected only once. This chain links TRBV5-1 with TRBJ1-2; D is unclear. The CDR3 spans 14 residues. In germline, CDR1 is SGHRS, CDR2 YFSETQ. Trimming left V 4 bases short and J 5 bases short, with 15 bases between. CDR3 sequence reads: CASSPPEALYGYTF. The CDR3 nucleotides read TGCGCCAGCAGCCCCCCGGAGGCCTTATATGGCTACACCTTC.